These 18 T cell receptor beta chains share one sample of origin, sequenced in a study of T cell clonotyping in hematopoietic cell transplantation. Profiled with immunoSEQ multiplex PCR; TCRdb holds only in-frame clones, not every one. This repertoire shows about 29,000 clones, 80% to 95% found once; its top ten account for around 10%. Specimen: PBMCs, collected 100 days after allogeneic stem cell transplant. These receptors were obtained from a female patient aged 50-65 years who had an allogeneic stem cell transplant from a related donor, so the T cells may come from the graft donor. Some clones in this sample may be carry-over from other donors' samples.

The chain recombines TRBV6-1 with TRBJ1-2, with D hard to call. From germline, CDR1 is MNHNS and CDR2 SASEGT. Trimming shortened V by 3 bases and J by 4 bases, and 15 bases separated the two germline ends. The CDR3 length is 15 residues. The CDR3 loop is CASSEGPGLRYGYTF. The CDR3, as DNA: TGTGCCAGCAGTGAGGGCCCCGGACTGCGCTATGGCTACACCTTC.

The CDR3 loop reads CASSTPGGGGREEKLFF. In nucleotides, the CDR3 is TGTGCCAGTAGTACCCCCGGAGGGGGGGGAAGGGAGGAAAAACTGTTTTTT. The chain carries TRBV19 and TRBJ1-4; D may be TRBD1 (6 bases). The CDR3 spans 17 residues. Trimming left V 4 bases short and J 8 bases short, with 23 bases between. The germline CDR1 and CDR2 sequences are LNHDA and SQIVND (reference sequence).

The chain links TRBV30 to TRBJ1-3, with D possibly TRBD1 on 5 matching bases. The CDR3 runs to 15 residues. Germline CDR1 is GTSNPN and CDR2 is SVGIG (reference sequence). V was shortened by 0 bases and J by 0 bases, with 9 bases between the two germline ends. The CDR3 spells CAWSVDSSSGNTIYF. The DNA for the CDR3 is TGTGCCTGGAGTGTTGACAGCAGCTCTGGAAACACCATATATTTT. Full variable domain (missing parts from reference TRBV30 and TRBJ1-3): SQTIHQWPATLVQPVGSPLSLECTVEGTSNPNLYWYRQAAGRGLQLLFYSVGIGQISSEVPQNLSASRPQDRQFILSSKKLLLSDSGFYLCAWSVDSSSGNTIYFGEGSWLTVV.

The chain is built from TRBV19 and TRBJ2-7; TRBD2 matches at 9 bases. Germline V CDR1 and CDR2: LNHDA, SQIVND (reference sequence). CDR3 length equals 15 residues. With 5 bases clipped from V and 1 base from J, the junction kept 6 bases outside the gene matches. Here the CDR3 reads CASSLSGGMSYEQYF. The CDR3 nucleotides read TGTGCCAGTAGTTTGAGCGGGGGGATGTCCTACGAGCAGTACTTC.

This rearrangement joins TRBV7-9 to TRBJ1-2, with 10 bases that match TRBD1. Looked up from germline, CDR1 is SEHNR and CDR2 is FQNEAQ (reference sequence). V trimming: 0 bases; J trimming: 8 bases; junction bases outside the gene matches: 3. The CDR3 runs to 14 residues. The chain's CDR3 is CASSLAGTGVGYTF. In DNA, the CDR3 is TGTGCCAGCAGCTTAGCTGGGACAGGGGTCGGCTACACCTTC. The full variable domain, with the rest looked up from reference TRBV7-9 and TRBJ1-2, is DTGVSQNPRHKITKRGQNVTFRCDPISEHNRLYWYRQTLGQGPEFLTYFQNEAQLEKSRLLSDRFSAERPKGSFSTLEIQRTEQGDSAMYLCASSLAGTGVGYTFGSGTRLTVV.

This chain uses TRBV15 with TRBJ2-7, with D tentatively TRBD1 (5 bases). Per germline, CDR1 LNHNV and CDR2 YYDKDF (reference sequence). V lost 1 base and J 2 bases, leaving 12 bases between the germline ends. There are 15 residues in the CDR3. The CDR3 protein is CATSRGGARPYEQYF. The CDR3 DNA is TGTGCCACCAGCAGAGGGGGCGCCAGACCCTACGAGCAGTACTTC. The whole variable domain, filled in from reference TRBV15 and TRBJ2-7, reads DAMVIQNPRYQVTQFGKPVTLSCSQTLNHNVMYWYQQKSSQAPKLLFHYYDKDFNNEADTPDNFQSRRPNTSFCFLDIRSPGLGDTAMYLCATSRGGARPYEQYFGPGTRLTVT.

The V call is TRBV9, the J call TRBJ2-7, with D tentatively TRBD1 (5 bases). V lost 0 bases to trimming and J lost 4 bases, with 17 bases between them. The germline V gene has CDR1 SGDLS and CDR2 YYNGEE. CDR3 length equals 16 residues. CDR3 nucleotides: TGTGCCAGCAGCGTAGGCCCCCAGGGTGTAGCTTACGAGCAGTACTTC. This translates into CASSVGPQGVAYEQYF.

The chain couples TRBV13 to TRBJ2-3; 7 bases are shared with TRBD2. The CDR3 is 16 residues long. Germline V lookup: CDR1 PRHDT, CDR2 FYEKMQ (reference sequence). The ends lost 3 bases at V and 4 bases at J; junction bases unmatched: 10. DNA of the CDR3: TGTGCCAGCAGCTTCTCCGGGACTATGGGTGCAGATACGCAGTATTTT. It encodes CASSFSGTMGADTQYF.

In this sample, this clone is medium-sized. CDR3 residues: CASSVEPGVGVQYF. The CDR3 DNA reads TGTGCCAGCAGCGTCGAGCCCGGGGTGGGGGTGCAGTATTTT. The chain recombines TRBV9 with TRBJ2-3; possibly TRBD1 or TRBD2 for D (5 bases each). CDR1 is SGDLS, CDR2 YYNGEE, per germline. This CDR3 spans 14 amino acids. V was cut by 2 bases and J by 11 bases, with 18 bases left in between.

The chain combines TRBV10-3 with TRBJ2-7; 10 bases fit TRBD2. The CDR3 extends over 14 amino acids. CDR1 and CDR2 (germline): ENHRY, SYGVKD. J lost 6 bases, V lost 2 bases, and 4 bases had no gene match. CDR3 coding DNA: TGTGCCATCAGTGAGGGGACTAGCGCCGGCGAGCAGTACTTC. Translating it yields CAISEGTSAGEQYF.

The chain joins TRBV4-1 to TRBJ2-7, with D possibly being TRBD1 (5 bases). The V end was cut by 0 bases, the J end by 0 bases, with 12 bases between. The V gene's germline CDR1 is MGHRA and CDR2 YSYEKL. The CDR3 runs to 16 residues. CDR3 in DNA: TGCGCCAGCAGCCAAGAAACGTCAGGGCACTCCTACGAGCAGTACTTC. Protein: CASSQETSGHSYEQYF.

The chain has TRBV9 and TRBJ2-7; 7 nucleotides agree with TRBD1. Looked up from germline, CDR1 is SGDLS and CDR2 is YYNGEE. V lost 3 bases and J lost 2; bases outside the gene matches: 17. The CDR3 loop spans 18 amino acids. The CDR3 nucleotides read TGTGCCAGCAGCGAGAGGCCCGTAGGGGGCATCCCCACCTACGAGCAGTACTTC. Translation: CASSERPVGGIPTYEQYF. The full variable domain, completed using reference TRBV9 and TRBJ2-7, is DSGVTQTPKHLITATGQRVTLRCSPRSGDLSVYWYQQSLDQGLQFLIQYYNGEERAKGNILERFSAQQFPDLHSELNLSSLELGDSALYFCASSERPVGGIPTYEQYFGPGTRLTVT.

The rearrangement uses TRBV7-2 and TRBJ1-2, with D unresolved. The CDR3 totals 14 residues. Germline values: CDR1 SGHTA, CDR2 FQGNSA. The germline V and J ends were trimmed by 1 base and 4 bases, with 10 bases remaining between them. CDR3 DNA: TGTGCCAGCAGCTTAGACCATGGGTCCTATGGCTACACCTTC. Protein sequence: CASSLDHGSYGYTF.

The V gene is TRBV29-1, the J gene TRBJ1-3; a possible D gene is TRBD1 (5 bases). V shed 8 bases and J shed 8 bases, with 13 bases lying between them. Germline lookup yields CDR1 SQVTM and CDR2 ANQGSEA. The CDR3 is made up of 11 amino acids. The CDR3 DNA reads TGCAGCTTCCGGGACCACTACACCATATATTTT. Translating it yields CSFRDHYTIYF.

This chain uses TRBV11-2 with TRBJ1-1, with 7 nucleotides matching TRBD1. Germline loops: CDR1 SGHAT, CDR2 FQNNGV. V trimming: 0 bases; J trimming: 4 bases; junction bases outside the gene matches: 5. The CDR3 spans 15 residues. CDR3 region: CASSLDNQGGTEAFF. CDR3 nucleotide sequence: TGTGCCAGCAGCTTAGATAACCAGGGGGGCACTGAAGCTTTCTTT. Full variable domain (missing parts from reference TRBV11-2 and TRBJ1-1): EAGVAQSPRYKIIEKRQSVAFWCNPISGHATLYWYQQILGQGPKLLIQFQNNGVVDDSQLPKDRFSAERLKGVDSTLKIQPAKLEDSAVYLCASSLDNQGGTEAFFGQGTRLTVV.

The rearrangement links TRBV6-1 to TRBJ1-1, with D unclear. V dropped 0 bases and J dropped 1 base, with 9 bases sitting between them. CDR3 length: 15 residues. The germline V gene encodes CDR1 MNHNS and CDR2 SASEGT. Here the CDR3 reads CASSEATRKNTEAFF. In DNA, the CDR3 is TGTGCCAGCAGTGAAGCTACAAGAAAGAACACTGAAGCTTTCTTT.

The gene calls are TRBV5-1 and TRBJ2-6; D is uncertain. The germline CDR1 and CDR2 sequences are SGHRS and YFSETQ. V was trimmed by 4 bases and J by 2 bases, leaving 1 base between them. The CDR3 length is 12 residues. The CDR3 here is CASSPGANVLTF. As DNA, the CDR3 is TGCGCCAGCAGCCCTGGGGCCAACGTCCTGACTTTC.

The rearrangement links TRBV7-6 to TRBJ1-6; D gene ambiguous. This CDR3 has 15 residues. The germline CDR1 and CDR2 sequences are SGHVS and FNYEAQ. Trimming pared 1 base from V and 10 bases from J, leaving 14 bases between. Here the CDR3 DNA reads TGTGCCAGCAGCTTAGTCATCGGAGGGAGATCACCCCTCCACTTT. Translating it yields CASSLVIGGRSPLHF.